These T cell receptor beta chains were read from a single sample in a study of shared clonotypes between healthy human individuals. The data were produced by immunoSEQ multiplex PCR, yet TCRdb's version contains in-frame clones alone and is incomplete. The sample records under 1,900,000 clones, approximately 98.5% being singletons. Sequencing was carried out using naive CD4+ T cells sorted from blood. The receptors stem from a man aged 25 to 40 in good health. The CDR3 runs from the conserved cysteine through the conserved F or W. The D gene is left open where the match is weak. Size is stated for part of the rows, as once, few or many counts, or as a class when the clone is expanded.

V gene	clone size	J gene	D gene	CDR3 DNA	CDR3 protein
TRBV28	NA	TRBJ2-3	NA	TGTGCCAGCAGCCAAGGGCGGGGTGTCACAGATACGCAGTATTTT	CASSQGRGVTDTQYF
TRBV5-1	once	TRBJ2-3	NA	TGCGCCAGCAGCTTGGGGGGACGGATTAGCACAGATACGCAGTATTTT	CASSLGGRISTDTQYF
TRBV9	NA	TRBJ1-2	TRBD1	TGTGCCAGCAGCGTAGCTGCAGAAGGAGGGGGCGCCGGTGGCTACACCTTC	CASSVAAEGGGAGGYTF
TRBV6-5	NA	TRBJ1-5	NA	TGTGCCAGCAGTTACGCCTGGGATAGCAATCAGCCCCAGCATTTT	CASSYAWDSNQPQHF
TRBV10-3	NA	TRBJ2-5	TRBD1	TGTGCCATCAGTGACCGGACAGGGGTGGAGACCCAGTACTTC	CAISDRTGVETQYF
TRBV29-1	NA	TRBJ1-5	NA	TGCAGCGTTGGGCAGGGGAATCAGCCCCAGCATTTT	CSVGQGNQPQHF
TRBV10-3	NA	TRBJ2-3	NA	TGTGCCACATTACCATCTGGCGGGACAGATACGCAGTATTTT	CATLPSGGTDTQYF
TRBV4-1	NA	TRBJ2-7	TRBD1	TGCGCCAGCAGCCAAGAAGGGGGCAGGGTTTACGAGCAGTACTTC	CASSQEGGRVYEQYF
TRBV5-1	NA	TRBJ2-3	TRBD2	TGCGCCAGCAGCTTGAGGACTAGCGGAGTCACAGATACGCAGTATTTT	CASSLRTSGVTDTQYF
TRBV5-1	NA	TRBJ2-3	NA	TGCGCCAGCAGCTCGGGGACTGATACTAGCACAGATACGCAGTATTTT	CASSSGTDTSTDTQYF
TRBV7-2	few	TRBJ2-2	NA	TGTGCCAGCAGCTTAATGCGGATCAAGAACACCGGGGAGCTGTTTTTT	CASSLMRIKNTGELFF
TRBV28	NA	TRBJ2-2	NA	TGTGCCAGCACCGAGGGTGGGGCAGTCGGGGAGCTGTTTTTT	CASTEGGAVGELFF
TRBV2	NA	TRBJ2-1	NA	TGTGCCAGCAGTGAACTGCGCGGAATCTCCTACAATGAGCAGTTCTTC	CASSELRGISYNEQFF
TRBV9	NA	TRBJ2-1	NA	TGTGCCAGCAGCGTAGGTTTCTTCTCCTACAATGAGCAGTTCTTC	CASSVGFFSYNEQFF
TRBV11-2	NA	TRBJ2-3	NA	TGTGCCAGCACCCCCCTAGCGACATTAGGGGATACGCAGTATTTT	CASTPLATLGDTQYF
TRBV18	once	TRBJ2-5	NA	TGTGCCAGCTCACAGGTCGTCGTCCAAGAGACCCAGTACTTC	CASSQVVVQETQYF
TRBV7-9	NA	TRBJ1-1	NA	TGTGCCAGCAGCTTAGGCGGGGGATCCACTGAAGCTTTCTTT	CASSLGGGSTEAFF
TRBV7-9	NA	TRBJ2-1	NA	TGTGCCAGCCGGTCTACGGGCGGACTATCCTACAATGAGCAGTTCTTC	CASRSTGGLSYNEQFF
TRBV2	NA	TRBJ2-7	NA	TGTGCCAGCAGTGAACGGGGGAACGCGGCCCGGAAGTACTTC	CASSERGNAARKYF
TRBV7-9	NA	TRBJ1-1	NA	TGTGCCAGCAGCTTATTTACAGAAGCTTTCTTT	CASSLFTEAFF
TRBV4-1	NA	TRBJ1-1	NA	TGCGCCAGCAGCCAACGGCTACCGGACACTGAAGCTTTCTTT	CASSQRLPDTEAFF
TRBV14	NA	TRBJ2-1	TRBD2	TGTGCCAGCAGCCCGGGACTAGACTACAATGAGCAGTTCTTC	CASSPGLDYNEQFF
TRBV7-3	NA	TRBJ1-2	NA	TGTGCCAGCACCTTGGTCCCGGACAGCTCCTATGGCTACACCTTC	CASTLVPDSSYGYTF
TRBV5-6	NA	TRBJ2-1	NA	TGTGCCAGCAGCTTCAGATTAAATGAGCAGTTCTTC	CASSFRLNEQFF
TRBV4-3	NA	TRBJ2-2	TRBD1	TGCGCCAGCAGCCAAGTCCGACAGGGGGGAACCGGGGAGCTGTTTTTT	CASSQVRQGGTGELFF
TRBV27	NA	TRBJ2-7	TRBD1	TGTGCCAGCTGCCCAAACAGGGGGCGCCCCTACGAGCAGTACTTC	CASCPNRGRPYEQYF
TRBV5-4	NA	TRBJ2-3	NA	TGTGCCAGCAGCTTGGACTCAGATACGCAGTATTTT	CASSLDSDTQYF
TRBV7-9	NA	TRBJ2-2	NA	TGTGCCAGCAGCCCGACTAGCACCGGGGAGCTGTTTTTT	CASSPTSTGELFF
TRBV5-1	NA	TRBJ2-7	NA	TGCGCCAGCAGCTTGGGGAAAACAGGTTACGAGCAGTACTTC	CASSLGKTGYEQYF
TRBV18	NA	TRBJ2-7	TRBD1	TGTGCCAGCTCACCCCTTCCCCGACAGGGCTACGAGCAGTACTTC	CASSPLPRQGYEQYF
TRBV6-5	NA	TRBJ2-5	TRBD2	TGTGCCAGCAGCTTAGCGGGAGGGGGCCAAGAGACCCAGTACTTC	CASSLAGGGQETQYF
TRBV7-3	NA	TRBJ1-1	NA	TGTGCCAGCAGCTTAGGCAGGAACACTGAAGCTTTCTTT	CASSLGRNTEAFF
TRBV19	NA	TRBJ2-1	TRBD2	TGTGCCAGTAGTATGAGGAGCGGGAGTTTCCACAATGAGCAGTTCTTC	CASSMRSGSFHNEQFF
TRBV9	NA	TRBJ2-7	TRBD1	TGTGCCAGCAGCGTAGGAGGGACAGGCGTTCTCTTCTTC	CASSVGGTGVLFF
TRBV7-9	NA	TRBJ2-1	NA	TGTGCCAGCAGCTTAGGTTCTAGTCGCCATGAGCAGTTCTTC	CASSLGSSRHEQFF
TRBV10-1	NA	TRBJ1-3	NA	TGCGCCAGCAGGACACCCAGGGTGTTGGTGAGCTCTGGAAACACCATATATTTT	CASRTPRVLVSSGNTIYF